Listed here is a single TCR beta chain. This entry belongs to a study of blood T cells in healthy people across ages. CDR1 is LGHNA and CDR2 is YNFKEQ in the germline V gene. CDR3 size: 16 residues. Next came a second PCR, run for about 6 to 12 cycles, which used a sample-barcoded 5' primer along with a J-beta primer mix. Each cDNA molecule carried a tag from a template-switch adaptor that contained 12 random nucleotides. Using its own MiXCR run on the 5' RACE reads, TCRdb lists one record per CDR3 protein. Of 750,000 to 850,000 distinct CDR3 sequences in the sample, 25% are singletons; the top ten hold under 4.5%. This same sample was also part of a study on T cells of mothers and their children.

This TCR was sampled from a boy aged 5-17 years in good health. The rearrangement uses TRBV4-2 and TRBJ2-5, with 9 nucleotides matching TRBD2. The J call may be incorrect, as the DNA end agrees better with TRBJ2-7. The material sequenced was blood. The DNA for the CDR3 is TGTGCCAGCAGCCAAGAATTGGGACTAGCCCTCTACGAGCAGTACTTC. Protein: CASSQELGLALYEQYF.